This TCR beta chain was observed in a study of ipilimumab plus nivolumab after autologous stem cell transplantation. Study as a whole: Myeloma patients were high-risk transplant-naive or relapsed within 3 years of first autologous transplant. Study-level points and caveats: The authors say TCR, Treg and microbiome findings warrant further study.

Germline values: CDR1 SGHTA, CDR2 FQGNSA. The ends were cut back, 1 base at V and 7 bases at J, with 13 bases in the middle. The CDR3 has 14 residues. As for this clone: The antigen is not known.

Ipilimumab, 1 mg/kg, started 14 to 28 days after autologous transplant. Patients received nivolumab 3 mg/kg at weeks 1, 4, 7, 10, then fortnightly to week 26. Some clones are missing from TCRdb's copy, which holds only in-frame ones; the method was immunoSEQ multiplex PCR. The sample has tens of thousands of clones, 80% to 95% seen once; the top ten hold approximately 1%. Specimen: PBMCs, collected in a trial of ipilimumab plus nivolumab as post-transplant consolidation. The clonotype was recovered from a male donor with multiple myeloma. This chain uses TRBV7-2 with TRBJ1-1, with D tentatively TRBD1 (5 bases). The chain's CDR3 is CASSLGGSPVEAFF. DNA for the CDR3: TGTGCCAGCAGCTTAGGGGGGTCCCCGGTTGAAGCTTTCTTT.